The sequence of this T cell receptor (beta chain) was determined in a study of identical twins (dated by TCRdb to the mid-2010s). Study-wide context: To test whether fetal clonotypes persist, this study deep-sequenced TCR alpha and beta repertoires from monozygotic twins, from unrelated adults of various ages, and from cord blood. To rule out contamination, the twin experiments were replicated at different times with different library preparation protocols.

Overall results and qualifications from the work: Because the same donors could not be followed over many years, conclusions were based on cross-sectional statistical analysis. Zero-insertion analyses could be partly confounded by invariant T cells such as MAIT and iNKT, although diverse VJ usage argued against such confounding for most clonotypes. In monozygotic twins, out-of-frame TCR alpha sharing was systematically underestimated by recombination models, although the models agreed with sharing between unrelated individuals. Fewer insertions were carried by abundant cord blood beta clonotypes, a similar but weaker trend appeared in young adult naive repertoires, and no such trend appeared in memory repertoires. The excess sharing between twins in beta out-of-frame sequences was weaker because fewer shared sequences reduced the signal-to-noise ratio. Compared with coincidental sharing between unrelated individuals, an excess of low generation-probability sequences was observed among out-of-frame TCR alpha sequences shared between twins.

The method was 5' RACE. The sequencer listed for this sample is Illumina HiSeq 2000. A universal primer binding site was introduced by template switching, and a unique molecular identifier was present in the final cDNA, enabling accurate counting of TCR cDNA molecules. Specific primers in the conserved constant-segment region were used to synthesize first-strand cDNA for the TCR alpha and beta chains. Each cDNA library was double barcoded, with a SMART-Mk sample barcode plus Illumina barcodes, to control for contamination. TruSeq adapter sequences and Illumina sample barcodes were added in two successive PCR steps. The TCR alpha and beta cDNA libraries were sequenced on the Illumina HiSeq platform using custom primers. Per the original workflow: Raw reads were processed with MiGEC to extract unique molecular identifiers, and MiXCR was used to determine CDR3 positions. Recombination models were inferred per individual with the repgenHMM and IGoR tools using an EM algorithm. Shared clonotype analysis was performed with the tcR package in R, normalizing sharing by the product of cloneset sizes. Out-of-frame nonproductive sequences were analyzed to study raw recombination free of thymic and clonal selection effects. The public reads were reanalyzed by TCRdb: fastp trimming at Q25, MiXCR alignment, in-frame beta chains only. Each record represents a unique CDR3 protein, reported with the most common genes and DNA among its rows. Clone size and V and J calls follow TCRdb, not the original study. The sample table contains approximately 600,000 distinct CDR3 sequences; only one count was recorded for approximately 9.6% of them. The ten largest clones represent under 3% of the sample.

This clonotype was seen ten or more times. No antigen is known for it. It has no much larger one-base neighbor in the sample; base qualities were not kept. The CDR3 holds 13 amino acids from the cysteine to the phenylalanine. The only DNA kept is the CDR3, 39 bases in frame from the first base. The germline V and J ends show losses of 5 bases and 6 bases respectively, and no gene match explains 3 bases of the junction. Every donor was a healthy Caucasian. The twin cohort comprised three pairs of female monozygotic twins, all aged about 18 to 29 years. Peripheral blood mononuclear cells were the source from which RNA for the TCR libraries was isolated. These data were also reused for a study on yellow fever vaccine responses in identical twins. Drawing on the second study: The T cell response to vaccination in identical twins was reported by the authors to appear partly convergent and partly personalized. Focusing on identical twins, the study followed the T cell clones that responded to the vaccine, and did so with precision.

The V and J segments used are TRBV12-3 or TRBV12-4 and TRBJ2-7; 11 bases in the junction line up with TRBD1. The receptor comes from a woman aged 18-29 years in good health. The sample consisted of PBMCs. The DNA sequence reads TGTGCCAGCAGTGGACAGGGGGCCTTCGAGCAGTACTTC. Translation gives CASSGQGAFEQYF.